Each of the 21 T cell receptor beta chains below was sequenced from the same sample in a study of OX40 agonist ivuxolimab in advanced cancers. TCRdb keeps only in-frame clones here, not all; method: immunoSEQ multiplex PCR. The data show some 96,000 clones, 70% to 85% seen once. The source material was CD4+ or CD8+ T cells sorted from blood, sampled in a trial of the OX40 agonist ivuxolimab. These receptors were taken from an adult with an advanced solid tumor such as melanoma, head and neck, liver or kidney cancer.

The chain combines TRBV10-3 with TRBJ2-2; D possibly matches TRBD1 or TRBD2 (6 bases each). The length of the CDR3 is 13 residues. V was shortened by 7 bases and J by 4 bases, with 10 bases between the two germline ends. Germline V gene sequence: CDR1 ENHRY, CDR2 SYGVKD. This CDR3 reads CAINGGGTGELFF. In DNA, the CDR3 is TGTGCCATCAATGGAGGGGGCACCGGGGAGCTGTTTTTT.

The chain links TRBV9 to TRBJ2-3; 11 bases fit TRBD2. The CDR3 is 16 residues long. Germline-derived CDR1 and CDR2 are SGDLS and YYNGEE. Unmatched junction bases numbered 10, after V lost 4 bases and J lost 6 bases. The CDR3 coding sequence is TGTGCCAGCAGCATTAGTAGCGGGAGGGCCGCGGATACGCAGTATTTT. Its translation: CASSISSGRAADTQYF.

This clone has only one observation. This sequence joins TRBV7-2 and TRBJ1-5, with D unclear. Between the trimmed V and J ends, which lost 5 bases and 10 bases, there was a span of 15 bases. There are 13 residues in the CDR3. Germline loops: CDR1 SGHTA, CDR2 FQGNSA. The CDR3 DNA follows: TGTGCCAGCAGCACACGACGCTCCCAACCCCAGCATTTT. It encodes CASSTRRSQPQHF.

V is TRBV4-2 and J is TRBJ2-1; D is undetermined. Germline loops: CDR1 LGHNA, CDR2 YNFKEQ. The CDR3 has 11 residues. The V end lost 4 bases, the J end lost 10 bases, and 8 bases lay between the germline ends. The CDR3 reads CASSPGGEQFF. CDR3 sequence (DNA): TGTGCCAGCAGCCCCGGCGGCGAGCAGTTCTTC.

A remark on this clone: The same CDR3 also results from other DNA sequences found in this sample. The rearrangement uses TRBV29-1 and TRBJ2-3; D possibly corresponds to TRBD2 (5 bases). Germline values: CDR1 SQVTM, CDR2 ANQGSEA. With 6 bases removed from V and 4 bases from J, the gap between germline ends came to 11 bases. The CDR3 extends over 12 amino acids. The CDR3 coding sequence is TGCAGCGTGGACTGGACTTCAGATACGCAGTATTTT. Translated, it gives CSVDWTSDTQYF.

J is TRBJ2-3 and V is TRBV6-5; D is undetermined. CDR1 and CDR2 from the germline V gene are MNHEY and SVGAGI. V lost 2 bases and J lost 7, with 10 bases in between. CDR3 length equals 13 residues. The CDR3 DNA reads as TGTGCCAGCAGTTACGCCGCATGGAATACGCAGTATTTT. It encodes CASSYAAWNTQYF.

This sequence joins TRBV14 and TRBJ2-1, with no clear D. The V and J ends lost 0 bases and 4 bases respectively, with 10 bases between them. Germline V CDR1 and CDR2: SGHDN, FVKESK. The CDR3 is 15 residues long. CDR3 nucleotides: TGTGCCAGCAGCCAAGATCGAAGAGGATACAATGAGCAGTTCTTC. This encodes CASSQDRRGYNEQFF. The full variable domain, completed using reference TRBV14 and TRBJ2-1, is EAGVTQFPSHSVIEKGQTVTLRCDPISGHDNLYWYRRVMGKEIKFLLHFVKESKQDESGMPNNRFLAERTGGTYSTLKVQPAELEDSGVYFCASSQDRRGYNEQFFGPGTRLTVL.

The chain uses TRBV7-8 and TRBJ2-7; 8 bases map to TRBD1. There are 14 residues in the CDR3. The V and J ends lost 3 bases and 3 bases, in that order; junction bases with no gene match: 4. Germline lookup yields CDR1 SGHVS and CDR2 FQNEAQ. In DNA, the CDR3 is TGTGCCAGCAGCTTTCCGGGACAGGACTACGAGCAGTACTTC. This sequence encodes CASSFPGQDYEQYF.

V is TRBV19 and J is TRBJ1-5; D is perhaps TRBD1 (6 bases). V lost 4 bases to trimming and J lost 9 bases, with 13 bases between them. This CDR3 comprises 13 residues. Looked up from germline, CDR1 is LNHDA and CDR2 is SQIVND (reference sequence). The CDR3 DNA reads as TGTGCCAGTAGTACCTACAGGGAAGGGCCCCAGCATTTT. Translation: CASSTYREGPQHF.

The chain combines TRBV4-1 with TRBJ1-4, with unresolved D. The CDR3 has 15 residues. V was cut by 6 bases and J by 0 bases, with 11 bases left in between. Germline assignment: CDR1 MGHRA and CDR2 YSYEKL. CDR3 DNA: TGCGCCAGCAGTCGGATCGGCGCAACTAATGAAAAACTGTTTTTT. This codes for CASSRIGATNEKLFF.

The chain uses TRBV4-3 and TRBJ1-3; D is ambiguous. Trimming cost V 1 base and J 0 bases, with 10 bases left between them. The germline V gene encodes CDR1 LGHNA and CDR2 YSLEER. This CDR3 region has 16 residues. In DNA, the CDR3 is TGCGCCAGCAGCCAAGCGTTGCCAGCCTCTGGAAACACCATATATTTT. Protein: CASSQALPASGNTIYF.

The chain employs TRBV6-4 and TRBJ2-5; 8 positions match TRBD1. The CDR3 consists of 18 residues. After removal of 7 bases from V and 1 base from J, the junction contained 17 bases not matched to a gene. Germline lookup yields CDR1 MRHNA and CDR2 SNTAGT. CDR3 DNA sequence: TGTGCCAGCACCCGCTTCACGCAGGGGGCCGGGCCCCAAGAGACCCAGTACTTC. This translates into CASTRFTQGAGPQETQYF.

The chain couples TRBV9 to TRBJ2-5; D perhaps matches TRBD1 (5 bases). CDR3 length: 15 amino acids. Germline-derived CDR1 and CDR2 are SGDLS and YYNGEE. V lost 3 bases and J lost 2, with 14 bases in between. CDR3 coding DNA: TGTGCCAGCAGCGGAGCCACCCCAGGGCAAGAGACCCAGTACTTC. This translates into CASSGATPGQETQYF.

The J gene is TRBJ1-2, the V gene TRBV7-6; 7 nucleotides agree with TRBD1. The junction had 9 bases not matched to a gene; V was cut back by 4 bases and J by 4 bases. CDR3 length: 15 residues. CDR1 is SGHVS, CDR2 FNYEAQ, per germline. The CDR3 DNA is TGTGCCAGCAGCTCACAAGGGGGCCAGTCCTATGGCTACACCTTC. It yields the protein CASSSQGGQSYGYTF. The entire variable domain, with the rest obtained from reference TRBV7-6 and TRBJ1-2, is as follows: GAGVSQSPRYKVTKRGQDVALRCDPISGHVSLYWYRQALGQGPEFLTYFNYEAQQDKSGLPNDRFSAERPEGSISTLTIQRTEQRDSAMYRCASSSQGGQSYGYTFGSGTRLTVV.

The chain employs TRBV6-5 and TRBJ1-1; no clear D. Deletions cut 5 bases from V and 3 bases from J, with 13 bases between. Germline assignment: CDR1 MNHEY and CDR2 SVGAGI. This CDR3 contains 14 residues. For the CDR3, the DNA is TGTGCCAGCAGTATCCGGACCCGGGACACTGAAGCTTTCTTT. It encodes CASSIRTRDTEAFF.

This clone appeared a few times. This rearrangement joins TRBV30 to TRBJ1-5; D gene uncertain. Trimming pared 0 bases from V and 5 bases from J, leaving 14 bases between. The V gene's germline CDR1 is GTSNPN and CDR2 SVGIG (reference sequence). The CDR3 consists of 15 residues. The CDR3 region has the DNA TGTGCCTGGAGTGTAGGAGGTACTGGGTATCAGCCCCAGCATTTT. Residues: CAWSVGGTGYQPQHF. The entire variable domain, with the rest obtained from reference TRBV30 and TRBJ1-5, is as follows: SQTIHQWPATLVQPVGSPLSLECTVEGTSNPNLYWYRQAAGRGLQLLFYSVGIGQISSEVPQNLSASRPQDRQFILSSKKLLLSDSGFYLCAWSVGGTGYQPQHFGDGTRLSIL.

The rearrangement joins TRBV28 to TRBJ1-2; TRBD1 aligns across 7 bases. V dropped 7 bases and J dropped 8; count of bases not matched to a gene: 13. The germline V gene has CDR1 MDHEN and CDR2 SYDVKM. This CDR3 has 14 amino acids. The CDR3 DNA is TGTGCCAGCACCTTACAGGGGACCCTCGGGGGCTACACCTTC. Amino acids: CASTLQGTLGGYTF.

This clone was counted a few times. The J gene is TRBJ1-5, the V gene TRBV9; a possible D gene is TRBD1 (5 bases). Germline CDR1 is SGDLS and CDR2 is YYNGEE. The CDR3 consists of 15 residues. V lost 6 bases and J 3 bases, leaving 16 bases between the germline ends. This chain's CDR3 is CASNLEGLSNQPQHF. The CDR3 nucleotides read TGTGCCAGCAATCTGGAGGGGTTGTCCAATCAGCCCCAGCATTTT.

Here the CDR3 reads CAWTQGTLATGELFF. The CDR3 DNA is TGTGCCTGGACACAGGGCACTCTTGCCACCGGGGAGCTGTTTTTT. The chain joins TRBV30 to TRBJ2-2; tentative D call: TRBD1 (6 bases). The CDR3 is 15 amino acids. Germline V CDR1 and CDR2: GTSNPN, SVGIG (reference sequence). V was trimmed by 4 bases and J by 4 bases, leaving 16 bases between them. Combining the CDR3 with reference TRBV30 and TRBJ2-2 gives the whole variable domain SQTIHQWPATLVQPVGSPLSLECTVEGTSNPNLYWYRQAAGRGLQLLFYSVGIGQISSEVPQNLSASRPQDRQFILSSKKLLLSDSGFYLCAWTQGTLATGELFFGEGSRLTVL.

This rearrangement joins TRBV7-2 to TRBJ2-7; tentatively, D is TRBD1 (5 bases). Germline CDR1 reads SGHTA; CDR2 reads FQGNSA. The CDR3 runs to 15 residues. V lost 1 base and J 2 bases, leaving 12 bases between the germline ends. CDR3 DNA sequence: TGTGCCAGCAGCTTAGAGGGGTACGTTACCTACGAGCAGTACTTC. It yields the protein CASSLEGYVTYEQYF.

The chain has TRBV19 and TRBJ2-1, with 12 bases that match TRBD2. The V and J ends lost 7 bases and 10 bases, in that order; junction bases with no gene match: 11. This CDR3 spans 15 amino acids. Germline CDR1 and CDR2: LNHDA and SQIVND (reference sequence). CDR3 residues: CASKSASGRGEEQFF. The CDR3, as DNA: TGTGCCAGTAAATCTGCTAGCGGGAGGGGCGAGGAGCAGTTCTTC.